The entry below gives a single TCR beta chain sequence along with its context. These data are taken from a study of OX40 agonist ivuxolimab in advanced cancers. With 2 bases removed from V and 8 bases from J, the gap between germline ends came to 11 bases. The CDR3 is made up of 13 amino acids. The germline V gene has CDR1 SGHRS and CDR2 YFSETQ. Using immunoSEQ multiplex PCR, the repertoire was profiled, and TCRdb retains in-frame clones only, with some absent. The sample holds over 55,000 clones, about 89% seen once. The TCR was taken from an adult with an advanced solid tumor such as melanoma, head and neck, liver or kidney cancer. The chain couples TRBV5-1 to TRBJ2-1, with TRBD2 as a possible D gene (6 bases). Specimen: CD4+ or CD8+ T cells sorted from blood, collected in a trial of the OX40 agonist ivuxolimab. The CDR3 reads CASSFGGTDEQFF. CDR3 DNA: TGCGCCAGCAGCTTCGGCGGGACTGATGAGCAGTTCTTC.